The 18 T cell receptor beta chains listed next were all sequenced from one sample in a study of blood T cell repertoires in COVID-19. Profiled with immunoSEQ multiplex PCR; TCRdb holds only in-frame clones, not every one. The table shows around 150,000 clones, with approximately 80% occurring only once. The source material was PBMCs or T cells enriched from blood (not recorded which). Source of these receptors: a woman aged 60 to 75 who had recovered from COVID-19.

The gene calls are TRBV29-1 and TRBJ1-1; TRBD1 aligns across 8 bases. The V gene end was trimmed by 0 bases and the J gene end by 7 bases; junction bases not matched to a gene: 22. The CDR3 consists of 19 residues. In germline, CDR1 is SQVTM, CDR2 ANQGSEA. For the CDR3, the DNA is TGCAGCGTTGAAGATCTGTTTACCCCAGGGGGCGAGCGGGGGGTTGAAGCTTTCTTT. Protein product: CSVEDLFTPGGERGVEAFF.

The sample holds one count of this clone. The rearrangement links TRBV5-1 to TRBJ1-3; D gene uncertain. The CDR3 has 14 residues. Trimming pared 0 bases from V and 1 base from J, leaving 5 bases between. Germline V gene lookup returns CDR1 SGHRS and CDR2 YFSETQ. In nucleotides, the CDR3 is TGCGCCAGCAGCTTGGCGCAGTCTGGAAACACCATATATTTT. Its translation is CASSLAQSGNTIYF.

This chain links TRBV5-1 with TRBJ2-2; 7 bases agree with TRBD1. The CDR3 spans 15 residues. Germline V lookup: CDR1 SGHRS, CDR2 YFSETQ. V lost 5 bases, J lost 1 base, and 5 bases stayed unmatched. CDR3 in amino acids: CASSTRQGNTGELFF. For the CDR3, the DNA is TGCGCCAGCAGTACGCGACAGGGGAACACCGGGGAGCTGTTTTTT. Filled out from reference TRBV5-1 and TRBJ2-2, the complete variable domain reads KAGVTQTPRYLIKTRGQQVTLSCSPISGHRSVSWYQQTPGQGLQFLFEYFSETQRNKGNFPGRFSGRQFSNSRSEMNVSTLELGDSALYLCASSTRQGNTGELFFGEGSRLTVL.

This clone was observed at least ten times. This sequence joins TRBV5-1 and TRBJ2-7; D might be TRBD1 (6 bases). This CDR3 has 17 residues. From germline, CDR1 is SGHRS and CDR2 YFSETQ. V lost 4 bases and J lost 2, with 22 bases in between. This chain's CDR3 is CASSRAPQGSAPYEQYF. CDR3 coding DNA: TGCGCCAGCAGCAGGGCCCCTCAGGGGTCCGCCCCCTACGAGCAGTACTTC.

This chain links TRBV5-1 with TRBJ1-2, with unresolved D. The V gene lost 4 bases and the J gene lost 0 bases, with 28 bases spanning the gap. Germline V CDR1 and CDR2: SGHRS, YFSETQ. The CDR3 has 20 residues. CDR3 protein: CASSLTMTSAGVQSNYGYTF. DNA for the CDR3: TGCGCCAGCAGCCTTACGATGACTAGTGCGGGCGTCCAATCTAACTATGGCTACACCTTC.

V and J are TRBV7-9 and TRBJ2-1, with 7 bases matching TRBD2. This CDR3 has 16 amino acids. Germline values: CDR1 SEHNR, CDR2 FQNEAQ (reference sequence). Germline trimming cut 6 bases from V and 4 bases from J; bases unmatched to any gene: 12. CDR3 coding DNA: TGTGCCAGCAGACCCAAAAGGGCTAGCGGATACAATGAGCAGTTCTTC. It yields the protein CASRPKRASGYNEQFF.

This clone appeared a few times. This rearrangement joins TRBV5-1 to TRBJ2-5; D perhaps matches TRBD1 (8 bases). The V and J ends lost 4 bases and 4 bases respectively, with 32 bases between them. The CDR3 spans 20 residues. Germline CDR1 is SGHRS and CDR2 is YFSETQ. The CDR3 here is CASSRLIQQGEGRFRETQYF. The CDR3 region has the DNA TGCGCCAGCAGCCGACTAATCCAACAGGGGGAGGGGCGTTTTAGAGAGACCCAGTACTTC.

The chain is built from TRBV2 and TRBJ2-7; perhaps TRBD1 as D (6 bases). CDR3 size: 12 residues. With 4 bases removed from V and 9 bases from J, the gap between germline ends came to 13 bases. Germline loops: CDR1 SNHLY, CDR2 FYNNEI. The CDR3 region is CASSGWDNGQYF. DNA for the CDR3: TGTGCCAGCAGTGGATGGGACAACGGGCAGTACTTC.

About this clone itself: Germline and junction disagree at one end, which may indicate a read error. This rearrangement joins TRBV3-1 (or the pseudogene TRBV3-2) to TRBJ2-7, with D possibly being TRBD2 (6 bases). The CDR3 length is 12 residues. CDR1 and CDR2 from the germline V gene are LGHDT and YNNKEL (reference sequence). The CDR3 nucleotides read TGTGCCAGCAGCCAAGCCGGACTACTAGCTCACTTC. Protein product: CASSQAGLLAHF.

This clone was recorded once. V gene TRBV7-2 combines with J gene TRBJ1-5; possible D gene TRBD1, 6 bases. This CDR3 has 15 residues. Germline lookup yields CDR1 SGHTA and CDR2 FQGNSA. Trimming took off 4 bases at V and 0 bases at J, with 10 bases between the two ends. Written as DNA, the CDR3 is TGTGCCAGCAGCTGGACAGTTAATAGCAATCAGCCCCAGCATTTT. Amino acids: CASSWTVNSNQPQHF.

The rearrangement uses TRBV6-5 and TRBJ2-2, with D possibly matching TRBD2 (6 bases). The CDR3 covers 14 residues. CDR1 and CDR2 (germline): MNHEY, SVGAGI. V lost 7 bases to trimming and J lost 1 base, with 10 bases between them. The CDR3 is CASMGGWNTGELFF. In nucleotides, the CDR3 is TGTGCCAGCATGGGAGGATGGAACACCGGGGAGCTGTTTTTT.

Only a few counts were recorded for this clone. CDR3 amino acids: CASSQGDTGNYGYTF. Here the CDR3 DNA reads TGTGCCAGCAGCCAAGGGGACACTGGGAACTATGGCTACACCTTC. The chain has TRBV4-2 and TRBJ1-2; D perhaps matches TRBD1 (6 bases). Germline CDR1 is LGHNA and CDR2 is YNFKEQ. The CDR3 extends over 15 amino acids. V shed 1 base and J shed 2 bases, with 11 bases lying between them.

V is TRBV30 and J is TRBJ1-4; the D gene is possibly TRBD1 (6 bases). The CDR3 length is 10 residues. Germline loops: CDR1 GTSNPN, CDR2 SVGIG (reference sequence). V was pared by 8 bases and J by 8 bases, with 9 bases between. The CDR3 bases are TGTGCCCAGAGGGGGGAAAAACTGTTTTTT. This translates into CAQRGEKLFF.

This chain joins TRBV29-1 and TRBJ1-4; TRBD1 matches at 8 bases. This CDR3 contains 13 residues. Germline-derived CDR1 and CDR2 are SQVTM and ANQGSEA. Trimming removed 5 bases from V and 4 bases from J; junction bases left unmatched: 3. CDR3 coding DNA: TGCAGCGTTCAGGGGGCGGGTAATGAAAAACTGTTTTTT. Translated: CSVQGAGNEKLFF.

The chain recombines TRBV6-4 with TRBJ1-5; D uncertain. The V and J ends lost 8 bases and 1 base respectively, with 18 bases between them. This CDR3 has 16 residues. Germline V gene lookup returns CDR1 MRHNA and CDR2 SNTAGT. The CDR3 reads CASPGNRNQSNQPQHF. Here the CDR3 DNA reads TGTGCCAGCCCAGGAAATAGAAACCAAAGCAATCAGCCCCAGCATTTT.

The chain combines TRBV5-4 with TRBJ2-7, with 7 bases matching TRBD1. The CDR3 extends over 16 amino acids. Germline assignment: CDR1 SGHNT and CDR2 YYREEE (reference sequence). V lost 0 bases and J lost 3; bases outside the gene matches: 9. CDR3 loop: CASSLGQGARFYEQYF. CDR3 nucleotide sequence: TGTGCCAGCAGCTTGGGACAGGGAGCTAGGTTCTACGAGCAGTACTTC.

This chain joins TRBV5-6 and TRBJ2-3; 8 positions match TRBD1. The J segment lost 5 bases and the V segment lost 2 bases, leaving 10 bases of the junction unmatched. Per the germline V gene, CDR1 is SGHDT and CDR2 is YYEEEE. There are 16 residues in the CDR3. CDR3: CASSFAPGQVKDTQYF. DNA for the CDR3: TGTGCCAGCAGCTTTGCGCCGGGACAGGTAAAAGATACGCAGTATTTT. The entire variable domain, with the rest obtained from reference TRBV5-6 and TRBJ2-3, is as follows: DAGVTQSPTHLIKTRGQQVTLRCSPKSGHDTVSWYQQALGQGPQFIFQYYEEEERQRGNFPDRFSGHQFPNYSSELNVNALLLGDSALYLCASSFAPGQVKDTQYFGPGTRLTVL.

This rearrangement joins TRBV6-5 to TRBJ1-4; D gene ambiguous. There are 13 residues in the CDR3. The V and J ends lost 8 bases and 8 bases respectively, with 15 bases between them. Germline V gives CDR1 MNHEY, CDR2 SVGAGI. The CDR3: CASLGLEREKLFF. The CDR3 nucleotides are TGTGCCAGCTTGGGGTTGGAGCGGGAAAAACTGTTTTTT.